A single TCR beta chain is shown here with its context. This entry comes from a study of shared clonotypes between healthy human individuals. The method was immunoSEQ multiplex PCR; TCRdb's version includes in-frame clones alone and lacks a portion of them. The sample contains roughly 450,000 clones, 75% to 85% of which appear only once. CDR3 length: 14 amino acids. The V gene's germline CDR1 is SEHNR and CDR2 FQNEAQ (reference sequence). The junction had 4 bases not matched to a gene; V was cut back by 1 base and J by 6 bases. The sequenced material came from PBMCs. This sequence was found in a woman in her 40s in good health. Some clones in this sample may be carry-over from other donors' samples. The chain carries TRBV7-9 and TRBJ2-7, with 9 positions matching TRBD2. DNA for the CDR3: TGTGCCAGCAGCTTAGTACCGGGACTAGCCGAGCAGTACTTC. This translates into CASSLVPGLAEQYF.